Shown below are 9 T cell receptor beta chains from a single sample sequenced in a study of blood T cell repertoires in COVID-19. Measured with immunoSEQ multiplex PCR; TCRdb has only the in-frame clones, and not every one. This sample has around 89,000 clones, with 88% found just once. The sample comprised peripheral blood. Source of these receptors: a man in his 60s with acute or convalescent COVID-19.

The chain employs TRBV6-2 or TRBV6-3 and TRBJ1-1, with TRBD1 matching 11 bases. The V gene end was trimmed by 6 bases and the J gene end by 11 bases; junction bases not matched to a gene: 5. CDR1 MNHEY and CDR2 SVGEGT come from the germline V gene. This CDR3 is 12 amino acids long. The CDR3 here is CASSLGQGAAFF. The CDR3 DNA is TGTGCCAGCAGCCTAGGACAGGGGGCCGCTTTCTTT.

This clone was observed a handful of times. The chain is built from TRBV12-5 and TRBJ1-1, with 7 bases lining up with TRBD1. Looked up from germline, CDR1 is LGHNT and CDR2 is FRNRAP. The CDR3 sequence is 14 residues long. V trimming: 7 bases; J trimming: 1 base; junction bases outside the gene matches: 6. The CDR3 reads CASVPRQGNTEAFF. Here the CDR3 DNA reads TGTGCTAGTGTCCCTCGACAGGGGAACACTGAAGCTTTCTTT.

About this clone itself: At one end, the junction sequence differs from germline, possibly due to a read error. The V and J genes are TRBV19 and TRBJ2-7, with 14 bases lining up with TRBD2. The CDR3 is made up of 17 amino acids. Germline CDR1 is LNHDA and CDR2 is SQIVND (reference sequence). The CDR3 nucleotides read TGTGCCAGTAGTACCCGGACTAGCGGGAGGACTCCCTATGAGCAGTACTTC. This encodes CASSTRTSGRTPYEQYF.

The rearrangement links TRBV5-4 to TRBJ2-7; 7 nucleotides align to TRBD1. CDR1 SGHNT and CDR2 YYREEE come from the germline V gene (reference sequence). V dropped 4 bases and J dropped 7; count of bases not matched to a gene: 8. This CDR3 has 13 residues. This CDR3 is CASSRTGAWEQYF. The CDR3, as DNA: TGTGCCAGCAGCCGAACAGGGGCTTGGGAGCAGTACTTC.

J is TRBJ2-1 and V is TRBV7-8; 9 nucleotides line up with TRBD2. Unmatched junction bases numbered 3, after V lost 6 bases and J lost 3 bases. There are 14 residues in the CDR3. Germline V gene lookup returns CDR1 SGHVS and CDR2 FQNEAQ. CDR3 in DNA: TGTGCCAGCAGGTCTAGCGGGATCTACAATGAGCAGTTCTTC. Protein: CASRSSGIYNEQFF.

The chain links TRBV10-2 to TRBJ2-1; the D gene is possibly TRBD2 (6 bases). Germline loops: CDR1 WSHSY, CDR2 SAAADI. The V end lost 2 bases, the J end lost 9 bases, and 23 bases lay between the germline ends. This CDR3 comprises 17 residues. CDR3 sequence: CASSEGRPGGIWVEQFF. The CDR3 bases are TGCGCCAGCAGTGAGGGCCGACCGGGCGGGATCTGGGTTGAGCAGTTCTTC.

The V gene is TRBV6-6, the J gene TRBJ2-5; 7 bases fit TRBD2. The germline V gene encodes CDR1 MNHNY and CDR2 SVGAGI (reference sequence). Germline trimming cut 8 bases from V and 5 bases from J; bases unmatched to any gene: 8. The CDR3 totals 13 residues. CDR3 amino acids: CASLLLGGETQYF. Here the CDR3 DNA reads TGTGCCAGCCTATTACTCGGGGGGGAGACCCAGTACTTC.

The chain uses TRBV5-1 and TRBJ2-1; TRBD2 might be the D (6 bases). Trimming took off 0 bases at V and 1 base at J, with 23 bases between the two ends. Germline CDR1 SGHRS, CDR2 YFSETQ. This CDR3 contains 20 residues. The CDR3 DNA reads as TGCGCCAGCAGCTTGGCCTCGGGACTGAGCGGTCAAGCGTCCTACAATGAGCAGTTCTTC. Translation: CASSLASGLSGQASYNEQFF.

The chain uses TRBV7-9 and TRBJ2-7; 7 bases are a match to TRBD2. CDR3 length: 14 residues. Unmatched junction bases numbered 6, after V lost 3 bases and J lost 4 bases. Germline CDR1 is SEHNR and CDR2 is FQNEAQ (reference sequence). This chain's CDR3 is CASSFPGLTYEQYF. CDR3 nucleotide sequence: TGTGCCAGCAGCTTTCCGGGACTAACTTACGAGCAGTACTTC.